The TCR beta chain under discussion was sequenced for a study of early T cells in non-severe SARS-CoV-2 infection. About the research overall: The study sequenced bulk RNA from unsorted whole blood, with chains unpaired.

CDR1 is SGDLS, CDR2 YYNGEE, per germline. The length of the CDR3 is 16 residues. Unmatched junction bases numbered 9, after V lost 2 bases and J lost 6 bases. Comment on this clonotype: Its antigen is unknown.

General study points: Matching with VDJdb favored anti-spike CD8 responses (missing private and CD4 specificities).

Each single cDNA molecule received a unique molecular identifier. TCRdb redid the calling of the 5' RACE reads with MiXCR, one entry per CDR3 protein. The table shows 75,000 to 100,000 distinct CDR3 sequences, with roughly 15% occurring only once. The chain carries TRBV9 and TRBJ2-3; 10 nucleotides line up with TRBD2. The sequencing sample was made of whole blood. This TCR derives from an adult who was a healthcare worker with PCR-confirmed SARS-CoV-2 infection or an uninfected control (not recorded which). The CDR3 DNA reads as TGTGCCAGCAGCGTTCTCAGCGGGGGGGCTGTGGATACGCAGTATTTT. This encodes CASSVLSGGAVDTQYF. The whole variable domain, remainder taken from reference TRBV9 and TRBJ2-3, is DSGVTQTPKHLITATGQRVTLRCSPRSGDLSVYWYQQSLDQGLQFLIQYYNGEERAKGNILERFSAQQFPDLHSELNLSSLELGDSALYFCASSVLSGGAVDTQYFGPGTRLTVL.